One T cell receptor (beta chain) is described in this entry. The sample holds many counts of this clonotype. No antigen is known for it. No base quality information exists; no much larger clone differs at one position. The hyperthyroidism patients were 18 to 65 years old and newly diagnosed, with a disease duration of less than 2 months. Patients with other autoimmune diseases, uncontrolled infections, pregnancy or lactation were excluded from the study. Clinical symptoms, serum thyroxine, TRAb, thyroid ultrasound and orbital computed tomography were used for diagnosis. Total RNA was extracted with Trizol reagent and quality-checked on an Agilent 2100 Bioanalyzer. The data derive from a study of Graves' ophthalmopathy and Graves' hyperthyroidism (dated by TCRdb to the late 2010s). General notes on the study: Hyperthyroidism was considered stable if no progression to ophthalmopathy occurred within 18 months of follow-up. TCR beta repertoire signatures were used to distinguish Graves' ophthalmopathy from Graves' hyperthyroidism and to predict progression to ophthalmopathy. In total, 120 to 150 blood samples were TCR-sequenced: 43 ophthalmopathy, roughly 80 hyperthyroidism and some 17 hyperthyroidism-to-ophthalmopathy patients. To explore V-J signatures distinguishing ophthalmopathy from hyperthyroidism, a discovery set of about a hundred patients (fewer than 45 ophthalmopathy, roughly 60 stable hyperthyroidism) was enrolled. For independent validation, a separate cohort was made up of roughly 19 hyperthyroidism patients plus 17 patients who later progressed from hyperthyroidism to ophthalmopathy. In roughly six hyperthyroidism patients, the T-cell repertoires found in thyroid tissue were compared with those found in blood. Following sampling, methimazole starting at 30 mg daily was administered to hyperthyroidism patients, and high-dose intravenous methylprednisolone was administered to ophthalmopathy patients.

TCR beta CDR3 regions were amplified from RNA transcripts for repertoire sequencing. The first round of RT-PCR was done with HTBI primers and the Qiagen OneStep RT-PCR kit, and was followed by a second round of multiplex PCR, then size selection and purification. Sequencing of the libraries was carried out on an Illumina HiSeq2000 in paired-end mode with 100 bp reads. Regarding the original processing steps: SOAPnuke was used to process the reads, throwing out any read that had adapters, had uncalled bases, had a mean Phred below 15, or lacked an exact constant-primer or identifier match. High-quality paired reads were merged with COPE v1.2.5. Unique nucleotide sequences were defined as clonotypes and aligned to IMGT TRB V, D and J references using MiTCR v1.1. Analysis was restricted to V-J combinations with a frequency above 0.0001, which covered about 99% of repertoires. For each V-J combination, a TCR clonal expansion and chaos score was defined as F50 clonal expansion divided by the chaos observed in the TCRdist matrix. Features were reduced by Welch's t-statistics and random forest to around 14 V-J combinations, which fed a naive Bayes classifier. The similarity between thyroid and blood repertoires was quantified using the Morisita-Horn index. Clones were called with MiXCR by TCRdb after fastp trimmed the public reads at Q25, and only in-frame beta chains were retained. Rows are combined by CDR3 protein, so each entry shows the most common genes and DNA. These V and J calls rely on TCRdb rather than the paper's analysis. The sample table shows roughly 1.1 million distinct CDR3 sequences, and about 38% are seen once. The top ten hold 11% of the sample.

Study-wide findings and limitations: In validation, the model predicted ophthalmopathy progression with roughly 68% sensitivity and 72.22% specificity; 12 predicted patients were CT-confirmed with GO in a median of approximately six months. No statistical method was used to set the sample size in advance, and the investigators knew which group each participant was assigned to. Among expanded thyroid clonotypes with frequency above 0.001, most also showed up in blood, which suggests that blood repertoires may reflect the thyroid immune response. The 13-signature model separated ophthalmopathy from stable hyperthyroidism with around 90% sensitivity and approximately 83% specificity in cross-validation, and 80%/75% in the test set.

Spanning cysteine to phenylalanine, the CDR3 consists of 12 amino acids. Solely the CDR3 DNA is kept, with 36 bases framed from the first base. V is shortened by 1 base, J by 4 bases, and the region joining them spans 7 bases. The germline V gene encodes CDR1 GTSNPN and CDR2 SVGIG (reference sequence). The sequenced material came from peripheral blood or thyroid tissue (not recorded which). The receptor was isolated from an adult man with Graves' hyperthyroidism. This chain joins TRBV30 to TRBJ2-5; the D gene is possibly TRBD1 or TRBD2, each agreeing over 5 bases. The CDR3 reads CAWSGDRETQYF. At the DNA level, the sequence is TGTGCCTGGAGTGGGGACCGAGAGACCCAGTACTTC.